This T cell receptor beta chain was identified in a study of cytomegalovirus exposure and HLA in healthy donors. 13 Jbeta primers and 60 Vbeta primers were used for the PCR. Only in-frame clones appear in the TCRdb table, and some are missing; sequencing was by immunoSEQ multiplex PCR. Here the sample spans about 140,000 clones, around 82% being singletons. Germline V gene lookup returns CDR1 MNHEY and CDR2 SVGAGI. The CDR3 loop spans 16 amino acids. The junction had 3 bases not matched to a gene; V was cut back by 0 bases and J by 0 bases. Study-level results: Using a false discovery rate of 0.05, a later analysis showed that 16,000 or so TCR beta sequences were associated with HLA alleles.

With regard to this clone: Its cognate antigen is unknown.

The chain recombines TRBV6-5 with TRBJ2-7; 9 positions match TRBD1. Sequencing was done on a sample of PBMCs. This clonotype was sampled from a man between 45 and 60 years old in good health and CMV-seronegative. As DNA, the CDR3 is TGTGCCAGCAGTTACTCCCCGGGACAGGGCTCCTACGAGCAGTACTTC. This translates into CASSYSPGQGSYEQYF.